The clone carrying this TCR beta chain has a single count. This CDR3 contains 14 residues. Trimming cost V 5 bases and J 3 bases; bases outside gene matches: 7. CDR1 SGHTA and CDR2 FQGNSA come from the germline V gene. Repertoires were generated with immunoSEQ multiplex PCR, while TCRdb's copy carries only in-frame clones and drops some. The sample consists of fewer than 700,000 clones, 88% of them appearing once. This record comes from a study of shared T cell receptors in the human thymus. The same sample was also studied in work on human thymus T cells. That work states: Thymus tissue was removed during corrective cardiac surgery. Reports from related research described highly overlapping thymic repertoires among unrelated individuals.

Sequencing input: thymocytes. V is TRBV7-2 and J is TRBJ2-7; 7 bases map to TRBD1. The source is a boy younger than two with a congenital heart defect. This CDR3 is CASSKTGAGYEQYF. CDR3 DNA: TGTGCCAGCAGCAAAACAGGGGCGGGCTACGAGCAGTACTTC.